This TCR beta chain was sequenced during a study of OX40 agonist ivuxolimab in advanced cancers. Study as a whole: The dose-escalation cohort had hepatocellular carcinoma, melanoma, renal cell or head and neck cancer. Anti-PD-1, anti-PD-L1 or anti-CTLA-4 therapy given earlier was allowed, and roughly 40% had some. General study points: Expanded clones tended on average to be more numerous among CD8+ T cells than CD4+. In a subset of nonresponders, normalized T-cell clonal expansion was also low.

The CDR3 has 12 residues. Trimming took 1 base from V and 11 from J, leaving 11 bases between them. The germline gives CDR1 SGHTA, CDR2 FQGNSA. Profiled with immunoSEQ multiplex PCR; TCRdb holds only in-frame clones, not every one. The data show some 50,000 clones, around 80% seen once. A note on this clone: Its antigen is still unknown.

The V gene is TRBV7-2, the J gene TRBJ1-1, with D maybe TRBD1 (5 bases). This clonotype was obtained from an adult with an advanced solid tumor such as melanoma, head and neck, liver or kidney cancer. The material sequenced was CD4+ or CD8+ T cells sorted from blood, taken in a trial of the OX40 agonist ivuxolimab. CDR3 coding DNA: TGTGCCAGCAGCTTAGACGGGAGGGGCGCTTTCTTT. Translation gives CASSLDGRGAFF.